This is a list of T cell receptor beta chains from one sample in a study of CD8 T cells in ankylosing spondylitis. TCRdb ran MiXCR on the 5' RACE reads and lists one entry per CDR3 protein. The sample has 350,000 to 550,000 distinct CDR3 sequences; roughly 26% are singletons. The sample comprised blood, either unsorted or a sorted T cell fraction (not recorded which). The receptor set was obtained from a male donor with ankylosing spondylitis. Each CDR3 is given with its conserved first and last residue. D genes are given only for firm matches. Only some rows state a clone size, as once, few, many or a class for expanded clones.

CDR3: CASSLSRGQNTEAFF; DNA: TGCGCCAGCAGCTTGTCGCGGGGGCAAAACACTGAAGCTTTCTTT; size: .; J: TRBJ1-1; D: .; V: TRBV5-1
CDR3: CSARGGGRLGELFF; DNA: TGCAGTGCTAGGGGGGGCGGCCGCCTAGGGGAGCTGTTTTTT; size: few; J: TRBJ2-2; D: .; V: TRBV20-1
CDR3: CSARDRQRLYGYTF; DNA: TGCAGTGCTAGGGACCGGCAGCGCCTCTATGGCTACACCTTC; size: .; J: TRBJ1-2; D: .; V: TRBV20-1
CDR3: CASTLSGVNSPLHF; DNA: TGTGCCAGCACCTTATCGGGCGTTAATTCACCCCTCCACTTT; size: few; J: TRBJ1-6; D: .; V: TRBV12-3/TRBV12-4
CDR3: CASSFGTSGIPDTDTQYF; DNA: TGCGCCAGCAGCTTCGGGACTAGCGGGATCCCCGACACAGATACGCAGTATTTT; size: few; J: TRBJ2-3; D: TRBD2; V: TRBV5-1
CDR3: CASSQGSGNSYNEQFF; DNA: TGTGCCAGCAGCCAAGGATCGGGGAACTCCTACAATGAGCAGTTCTTC; size: .; J: TRBJ2-1; D: .; V: TRBV4-2
CDR3: CASSPSGTGSYEQYF; DNA: TGTGCCAGCAGCCCATCCGGGACAGGATCCTACGAGCAGTACTTC; size: .; J: TRBJ2-7; D: TRBD1; V: TRBV3-1
CDR3: CASSRRVRDTEAFF; DNA: TGTGCCAGTAGTCGCCGGGTAAGAGACACTGAAGCTTTCTTT; size: few; J: TRBJ1-1; D: .; V: TRBV19
CDR3: CASSPPTTSRESAYEQYF; DNA: TGTGCCAGCAGCCCACCCACGACTTCGCGGGAGTCGGCCTACGAGCAGTACTTC; size: .; J: TRBJ2-7; D: TRBD2; V: TRBV11-2
CDR3: CASSLRGGDFDTQYF; DNA: TGTGCCAGCAGCCTGAGGGGAGGGGATTTTGATACGCAGTATTTT; size: few; J: TRBJ2-3; D: TRBD2; V: TRBV11-2
CDR3: CASSLDSSPYEQYF; DNA: TGTGCCAGCTCACTAGACAGCTCTCCCTACGAGCAGTACTTC; size: few; J: TRBJ2-7; D: .; V: TRBV18
CDR3: CASSRDRTSGNTIYF; DNA: TGTGCCAGCAGCCGGGACAGGACGTCTGGTAACACCATATATTTT; size: .; J: TRBJ1-3; D: TRBD1; V: TRBV7-9
CDR3: CASIQTGAGEKLFF; DNA: TGTGCCAGCATACAGACAGGGGCAGGTGAAAAACTGTTTTTT; size: .; J: TRBJ1-4; D: TRBD1; V: TRBV7-9
CDR3: CASSRRMNTEAFF; DNA: TGTGCCAGCAGCCGACGCATGAACACTGAAGCTTTCTTT; size: .; J: TRBJ1-1; D: .; V: TRBV11-2
CDR3: CASTYGSEQYF; DNA: TGTGCCAGCACCTATGGGAGCGAGCAGTACTTC; size: .; J: TRBJ2-7; D: .; V: TRBV2